This TCR beta chain was sequenced during a study of early T cells in non-severe SARS-CoV-2 infection. Remarks on this clonotype: Its specificity is not known.

Germline loops: CDR1 SGHRS, CDR2 YFSETQ. Trimming took 4 bases from V and 10 from J, leaving 15 bases between them. The CDR3 has 13 residues. TCRdb used MiXCR to reprocess the 5' RACE reads, holding one entry per CDR3 protein. The table has 80,000 to 95,000 distinct CDR3 sequences, 12% seen once. Study-wide points: Reliance on VDJdb matching favored anti-spike CD8 responses; private and CD4 specificities were missed.

The clonotype comes from an adult who was a healthcare worker with PCR-confirmed SARS-CoV-2 infection or an uninfected control (not recorded which). The V and J genes are TRBV5-1 and TRBJ1-5; D is ambiguous. The specimen sequenced was whole blood. The CDR3 DNA sequence: TGCGCCAGCAGCGCCGACCCCTCGTCCCCCCAGCATTTT. Protein product: CASSADPSSPQHF.